This record concerns one T cell receptor beta chain sequence. The authors drew around 11 milliliters of peripheral blood from each donor. Primed by a sample-barcoded 5' primer and a J-beta primer mix, a second PCR proceeded for about 6 to 12 cycles. TCRdb recomputed calls from the 5' RACE reads with MiXCR, one row per CDR3 protein. The sample includes around 780,000 distinct CDR3 sequences, roughly 24% of them seen just once. Per germline, CDR1 LNHDA and CDR2 SQIVND (reference sequence). CDR3 length: 12 amino acids. V was cut by 5 bases and J by 7 bases, with 12 bases left in between. The sample originates from a study of blood T cells in healthy people across ages. The sample was also reused in another study, on T cells of mothers and their children.

Input material: blood. The source is a boy aged 5-17 years in good health. The chain uses TRBV19 and TRBJ2-7, with D unresolved. The CDR3 DNA sequence: TGTGCCAGTAGTCGGGTGTTGGGAGAGCAGTACTTC. Translation: CASSRVLGEQYF. The full variable domain, rest sourced from reference TRBV19 and TRBJ2-7, is DGGITQSPKYLFRKEGQNVTLSCEQNLNHDAMYWYRQDPGQGLRLIYYSQIVNDFQKGDIAEGYSVSREKKESFPLTVTSAQKNPTAFYLCASSRVLGEQYFGPGTRLTVT.